This T cell receptor beta chain was profiled in a study of blood T cells in healthy people across ages. Whole-study results and caveats: Possibly, changes in expanded clonotypes were confounded because donor CMV status was unknown.

Healthy Caucasian individuals from Russia aged roughly 6 to 90 served as donors. The CDR3 contains 13 residues. Germline CDR1 is SGHTA and CDR2 is FQGNSA. Through a sample-barcoded 5' primer and a J-beta primer mix, a second PCR was run for roughly 7 to 12 cycles. Through a template-switch adaptor with 12 random nucleotides, each cDNA molecule received a tag. Every sample returned 2.5 million or more CDR3-containing paired-end reads. TCRdb reanalysed the 5' RACE reads using MiXCR and keeps one entry per CDR3 protein. The sample has hundreds of thousands of distinct CDR3 sequences; roughly 60% are singletons. In regard to this clonotype: The antigen is not known.

The chain carries TRBV7-2 and TRBJ2-7; D uncertain. The J call may be faulty, since TRBJ2-5 better matches the DNA end. Sample: blood. This clonotype originated in a man aged 25 to 40 in good health. The CDR3 protein is CASSFPVRETQYF. The CDR3 coding sequence is TGTGCCAGCAGCTTTCCCGTTCGAGAGACCCAGTACTTC.